The 18 T cell receptor beta chains below all came from one sample that was sequenced in a study of T cells in Graves' hyperthyroidism and ophthalmopathy. The TCR beta CDR3 regions underwent amplification using RNA transcripts as the source. Primed by the HTBI set, a first-round RT-PCR was run on the TCR CDR3. TCRdb itself ran the multiplex PCR reads through MiXCR, one entry per CDR3 protein. The data contain a few hundred thousand distinct CDR3 sequences, roughly 19% of them singletons. Sequenced: blood. Receptors were obtained from a man in his fifties or sixties with Graves' ophthalmopathy.

The chain couples TRBV2 to TRBJ2-2; possibly TRBD2 for D (5 bases). Trimming removed 7 bases from V and 1 base from J, with 7 bases in between. Germline CDR1 is SNHLY and CDR2 is FYNNEI. The CDR3 sequence is 13 residues long. The CDR3 DNA is TGTGCCAGCATACTAGAGAACACCGGGGAGCTGTTTTTT. Translated, it gives CASILENTGELFF. The full variable domain, rest sourced from reference TRBV2 and TRBJ2-2, is EPEVTQTPSHQVTQMGQEVILRCVPISNHLYFYWYRQILGQKVEFLVSFYNNEISEKSEIFDDQFSVERPDGSNFTLKIRSTKLEDSAMYFCASILENTGELFFGEGSRLTVL.

This clonotype came up many times. This chain joins TRBV12-3 or TRBV12-4 and TRBJ1-2; D might be TRBD1 (6 bases). Between the trimmed V and J ends, which lost 6 bases and 8 bases, there was a span of 22 bases. The CDR3 has 15 amino acids. CDR3 DNA sequence: TGTGCCAGCAGCCTTACCGGGACATCCCAAGGCGGCTACACCTTC. It codes for CASSLTGTSQGGYTF.

The table lists this clonotype with many counts. The chain carries TRBV7-3 and TRBJ1-1; possibly TRBD1 for D (6 bases). Germline-derived CDR1 and CDR2 are SGHTA and FQGTGA. The CDR3 length is 13 residues. V was clipped by 5 bases and J by 4 bases, with 11 bases between them. CDR3 residues: CASSRGGTTEAFF. DNA of the CDR3: TGTGCCAGCAGCCGGGGGGGCACCACTGAAGCTTTCTTT.

This clonotype was detected ten times or more. The chain recombines TRBV7-9 with TRBJ1-2, with unresolved D. The V end was cut by 3 bases, the J end by 2 bases, with 13 bases between. Germline V CDR1 and CDR2: SEHNR, FQNEAQ (reference sequence). This CDR3 has 15 amino acids. CDR3: CASSFQLTVNYGYTF. The CDR3 bases are TGTGCCAGCAGCTTTCAGCTCACCGTGAACTATGGCTACACCTTC.

This clonotype was counted only a few times. The V gene is TRBV28, the J gene TRBJ2-2; 7 bases are shared with TRBD1. Trimming removed 5 bases from V and 3 bases from J; junction bases left unmatched: 6. The CDR3 spans 15 residues. The V gene's germline CDR1 is MDHEN and CDR2 SYDVKM. The CDR3 region is CASSPDRVDTGELFF. The DNA of the CDR3 is TGTGCCAGCAGTCCCGACAGGGTCGACACCGGGGAGCTGTTTTTT.

The V call is TRBV11-2, the J call TRBJ2-7; D is possibly TRBD1 (6 bases). Per the germline V gene, CDR1 is SGHAT and CDR2 is FQNNGV. The CDR3 sequence is 15 residues long. V lost 0 bases and J 2 bases, leaving 11 bases between the germline ends. The CDR3 DNA reads as TGTGCCAGCAGCTTAGAGGACAGTCCCACCTACGAGCAGTACTTC. Translated: CASSLEDSPTYEQYF.

The chain links TRBV15 to TRBJ2-3; TRBD2 might be the D (6 bases). Trimming pared 8 bases from V and 0 bases from J, leaving 15 bases between. CDR1 LNHNV and CDR2 YYDKDF come from the germline V gene (reference sequence). CDR3 length: 15 residues. Here the CDR3 DNA reads TGTGCCACCCCACTTAGCGGACCGAGCACAGATACGCAGTATTTT. Protein sequence: CATPLSGPSTDTQYF. Full variable domain (missing parts from reference TRBV15 and TRBJ2-3): DAMVIQNPRYQVTQFGKPVTLSCSQTLNHNVMYWYQQKSSQAPKLLFHYYDKDFNNEADTPDNFQSRRPNTSFCFLDIRSPGLGDTAMYLCATPLSGPSTDTQYFGPGTRLTVL.

The V call is TRBV2, the J call TRBJ1-1; D is uncertain. This CDR3 is 13 amino acids long. V lost 3 bases and J 7 bases, leaving 12 bases between the germline ends. Germline loops: CDR1 SNHLY, CDR2 FYNNEI. CDR3 bases: TGTGCCAGCAGTGAGGAGGGAACAAGTGAAGCTTTCTTT. Translating gives CASSEEGTSEAFF.

The table lists this clonotype with many counts. The V gene is TRBV11-2, the J gene TRBJ2-2; D gene uncertain. The CDR3 length is 15 residues. V was clipped by 0 bases and J by 8 bases, with 13 bases between them. From germline, CDR1 is SGHAT and CDR2 FQNNGV. CDR3 sequence: CASSLERPVSGELFF. CDR3 in DNA: TGTGCCAGCAGCTTAGAGCGGCCGGTCTCAGGGGAGCTGTTTTTT.

Of note for this clonotype: The CDR3 does not end in the conserved phenylalanine or tryptophan, so this is likely a read error. The chain links TRBV20-1 to TRBJ1-1; 8 bases line up with TRBD1. The CDR3 is 15 amino acids. J lost 2 bases, V lost 0 bases, and 5 bases had no gene match. Germline V gene sequence: CDR1 DFQATT, CDR2 SNEGSKA (reference sequence). Written as DNA, the CDR3 is TGCAGTGCTAGAGAGACAGGGGCGACCAACACTGAAGCTTTCCTT. Translated: CSARETGATNTEAFL.

The V gene is TRBV7-8, the J gene TRBJ1-1, with D unclear. The CDR3 sequence is 17 residues long. V was shortened by 0 bases and J by 3 bases, with 17 bases between the two germline ends. Germline V gene lookup returns CDR1 SGHVS and CDR2 FQNEAQ. The CDR3 loop reads CASSLAARGLLDTEAFF. CDR3 bases: TGTGCCAGCAGCTTAGCTGCCCGGGGTTTGTTGGACACTGAAGCTTTCTTT. The full variable domain, in which reference TRBV7-8 and TRBJ1-1 provide the parts outside the CDR3, is GAGVSQSPRYKVAKRGQDVALRCDPISGHVSLFWYQQALGQGPEFLTYFQNEAQLDKSGLPSDRFFAERPEGSVSTLKIQRTQQEDSAVYLCASSLAARGLLDTEAFFGQGTRLTVV.

V gene TRBV5-4 combines with J gene TRBJ2-3, with a possible D match to TRBD2 (6 bases). The germline gives CDR1 SGHNT, CDR2 YYREEE (reference sequence). This CDR3 is built from 15 residues. V lost 7 bases and J lost 1, with 16 bases in between. CDR3 amino acids: CASSMGGAGTDTQYF. CDR3 coding DNA: TGTGCCAGCTCGATGGGGGGAGCAGGCACAGATACGCAGTATTTT. The complete variable domain, with remaining parts taken from reference TRBV5-4 and TRBJ2-3, reads ETGVTQSPTHLIKTRGQQVTLRCSSQSGHNTVSWYQQALGQGPQFIFQYYREEENGRGNFPPRFSGLQFPNYSSELNVNALELDDSALYLCASSMGGAGTDTQYFGPGTRLTVL.

This clonotype was counted many times. V and J are TRBV5-1 and TRBJ2-7; 9 bases are a match to TRBD1. V lost 2 bases to trimming and J lost 3 bases; unmatched junction nucleotides: 6. This CDR3 contains 15 residues. Germline loops: CDR1 SGHRS, CDR2 YFSETQ. The CDR3 coding sequence is TGCGCCAGCAGCTTAACCGGGACAGGGAGCTACGAGCAGTACTTC. It translates to CASSLTGTGSYEQYF.

This clonotype was counted only a few times. The chain recombines TRBV28 with TRBJ2-1; 7 nucleotides agree with TRBD2. This CDR3 region has 14 residues. Germline CDR1 is MDHEN and CDR2 is SYDVKM. Germline trimming cut 4 bases from V and 6 bases from J; bases unmatched to any gene: 6. The CDR3 loop reads CASSYGGLLNEQFF. The CDR3 bases are TGTGCCAGCAGTTATGGGGGACTACTCAATGAGCAGTTCTTC.

This clonotype was recorded a few times. The chain couples TRBV14 to TRBJ1-1; 10 positions agree with TRBD1. Trimming removed 1 base from V and 1 base from J; junction bases left unmatched: 12. The CDR3 covers 19 residues. Germline CDR1 and CDR2: SGHDN and FVKESK. This CDR3 reads CASSQVGPTGGWENTEAFF. CDR3 DNA: TGTGCCAGCAGCCAAGTAGGTCCGACAGGGGGCTGGGAGAACACTGAAGCTTTCTTT.

This clonotype was seen repeatedly, ten times or more. The rearrangement uses TRBV11-2 and TRBJ2-7; D gene uncertain. Germline loops: CDR1 SGHAT, CDR2 FQNNGV. V gave up 4 bases and J gave up 4 bases, with 17 bases separating them. The CDR3 totals 15 residues. The CDR3, as DNA: TGTGCCAGCAGCTCACGTTCGAGGTGGGCTTACGAGCAGTACTTC. It yields the protein CASSSRSRWAYEQYF.

This clonotype has ten or more counts. This sequence joins TRBV6-1 and TRBJ2-1, with D perhaps matching TRBD1 or TRBD2 (5 bases each). V dropped 4 bases and J dropped 6 bases, with 22 bases sitting between them. CDR1 is MNHNS, CDR2 SASEGT, per germline. This CDR3 spans 17 amino acids. CDR3 sequence: CASSGTRRGVVINEQFF. The CDR3 coding sequence is TGTGCCAGCAGTGGAACTAGGAGAGGGGTAGTTATCAATGAGCAGTTCTTC.

V and J are TRBV28 and TRBJ2-7; TRBD2 matches at 10 bases. With 4 bases clipped from V and 2 bases from J, the junction kept 8 bases outside the gene matches. Germline V gives CDR1 MDHEN, CDR2 SYDVKM. The CDR3 is made up of 16 amino acids. The chain's CDR3 is CASSYRESGRAYEQYF. The CDR3 DNA is TGTGCCAGCAGTTATCGTGAGAGCGGGAGGGCCTACGAGCAGTACTTC.